Below are 23 T cell receptor beta chains sequenced from a single sample in a study of long-term antiretroviral therapy in people with HIV. At the survey level, the v3.0 immunoSEQ assay was run. Sequenced by immunoSEQ multiplex PCR; TCRdb stores in-frame clones only, minus some. In the table there are more than 20,000 clones, 85% of which are singletons. Here the sequenced sample was unsorted PBMCs, taken 2.3 years after starting antiretroviral therapy. These receptors were taken from a man aged 35-49 years with HIV.

V gene TRBV7-9 combines with J gene TRBJ2-3; no definite D call. V was clipped by 1 base and J by 0 bases, with 11 bases between them. The CDR3 is 16 residues long. Per germline, CDR1 SEHNR and CDR2 FQNEAQ (reference sequence). CDR3 sequence reads: CASSLGMVASTDTQYF. DNA for the CDR3: TGTGCCAGCAGCTTAGGGATGGTGGCTAGCACAGATACGCAGTATTTT.

This rearrangement joins TRBV4-1 to TRBJ1-2, with D perhaps matching TRBD1 (6 bases). Looked up from germline, CDR1 is MGHRA and CDR2 is YSYEKL. The CDR3 is 14 amino acids. V lost 2 bases and J 6 bases, leaving 13 bases between the germline ends. CDR3 protein: CASSQSQGRDGYTF. The CDR3 nucleotides are TGCGCCAGCAGCCAATCCCAGGGGCGGGATGGCTACACCTTC.

Only a few counts were recorded for this clone. The chain employs TRBV9 and TRBJ1-2; D is uncertain. The CDR3 has 11 amino acids. Trimming took 6 bases from V and 7 from J, leaving 10 bases between them. The germline CDR1 and CDR2 sequences are SGDLS and YYNGEE. In nucleotides, the CDR3 is TGTGCCAGCACCACGTGGGGTGGCTACACCTTC. Amino acid sequence: CASTTWGGYTF.

This rearrangement joins TRBV11-2 to TRBJ2-1, with TRBD2 matching over 11 bases. Germline V gene lookup returns CDR1 SGHAT and CDR2 FQNNGV. The CDR3 consists of 15 residues. The junction had 7 bases not matched to a gene; V was cut back by 5 bases and J by 7 bases. The DNA for the CDR3 is TGTGCCAGCAGCCCGTTAGCGGGGGGGCGGAATGAGCAGTTCTTC. Residues: CASSPLAGGRNEQFF. The whole variable domain, filled in from reference TRBV11-2 and TRBJ2-1, reads EAGVAQSPRYKIIEKRQSVAFWCNPISGHATLYWYQQILGQGPKLLIQFQNNGVVDDSQLPKDRFSAERLKGVDSTLKIQPAKLEDSAVYLCASSPLAGGRNEQFFGPGTRLTVL.

This clone appeared a single time. The DNA for the CDR3 is TGTGCCAGCAGTGAAGGGGGCATTGGCAATCAGCCCCAGCATTTT. Amino acids: CASSEGGIGNQPQHF. The chain employs TRBV6-1 and TRBJ1-5; D possibly corresponds to TRBD1 (5 bases). CDR1 MNHNS and CDR2 SASEGT come from the germline V gene. The ends were cut back, 1 base at V and 2 bases at J, with 9 bases in the middle. The CDR3 runs 15 residues.

The gene calls are TRBV7-8 and TRBJ1-4; D unresolved. The V gene lost 5 bases and the J gene lost 0 bases, with 16 bases spanning the gap. Germline-derived CDR1 and CDR2 are SGHVS and FQNEAQ. The CDR3 is 17 residues long. CDR3 loop: CASSPSGRFSTNEKLFF. CDR3 DNA sequence: TGTGCCAGCAGCCCCTCGGGAAGATTTTCAACTAATGAAAAACTGTTTTTT.

The chain recombines TRBV29-1 with TRBJ1-2; 7 nucleotides line up with TRBD1. With V trimmed by 5 bases and J by 5 bases, 11 bases remained unmatched. CDR1 is SQVTM, CDR2 ANQGSEA, per germline. The CDR3 is 14 residues long. The CDR3 DNA sequence: TGCAGCGTTCCCGGGACAGAACAACCTTATGGCTACACCTTC. It translates to CSVPGTEQPYGYTF.

This clone was seen only a few times. The rearrangement links TRBV30 to TRBJ2-7; TRBD1 agrees at 7 bases. J lost 2 bases, V lost 5 bases, and 9 bases had no gene match. The germline CDR1 and CDR2 sequences are GTSNPN and SVGIG (reference sequence). CDR3 length equals 14 residues. The CDR3 loop is CAWRKRDSPYEQYF. In DNA, the CDR3 is TGTGCCTGGCGGAAAAGGGACAGCCCCTACGAGCAGTACTTC.

This chain links TRBV5-6 with TRBJ1-1; TRBD1 agrees at 8 bases. This CDR3 has 15 amino acids. V shed 4 bases and J 0 bases; nucleotides not matched to a gene: 5. From germline, CDR1 is SGHDT and CDR2 YYEEEE. CDR3 in amino acids: CASSNTGGMNTEAFF. Here the CDR3 DNA reads TGTGCCAGCAGCAATACAGGGGGTATGAACACTGAAGCTTTCTTT.

This clone was picked up one time. The chain carries TRBV16 and TRBJ2-7; 7 positions agree with TRBD2. Germline V gene data show CDR1 as KGHSY and CDR2 as FQNENV. Germline trimming cut 4 bases from V and 3 bases from J; bases unmatched to any gene: 6. CDR3 length: 14 amino acids. CDR3 sequence: CASSLWGGDYEQYF. CDR3 coding DNA: TGTGCCAGCAGCCTCTGGGGGGGAGACTACGAGCAGTACTTC.

This clone appeared a single time. At one boundary the junction diverges from the germline segment, which might be a read error. This CDR3 is CASSGLTGSNDGYTF. The CDR3 DNA reads TGTGCCAGCAGTGGCCTGACAGGGTCTAACGATGGCTACACCTTC. The gene calls are TRBV6-1 and TRBJ1-2; 7 bases map to TRBD1. The CDR3 is 15 residues long. CDR1 and CDR2 from the germline V gene are MNHNS and SASEGT.

The chain is built from TRBV19 and TRBJ1-4, with 7 bases matching TRBD1. V was pared by 6 bases and J by 0 bases, with 1 base of the junction left unmatched. Germline V gives CDR1 LNHDA, CDR2 SQIVND (reference sequence). The CDR3 has 14 amino acids. In nucleotides, the CDR3 is TGTGCCAGTAGAGGGACAGCAACTAATGAAAAACTGTTTTTT. It specifies CASRGTATNEKLFF.

This clone has more than one count but fewer than ten. This rearrangement joins TRBV4-1 to TRBJ2-4; D might be TRBD2 (5 bases). V was pared by 1 base and J by 1 base, with 14 bases between. This CDR3 region has 17 residues. CDR1 and CDR2 from the germline V gene are MGHRA and YSYEKL. CDR3 region: CASSQVLREWAKNIQYF. DNA of the CDR3: TGCGCCAGCAGCCAAGTATTGAGGGAGTGGGCCAAAAACATTCAGTACTTC.

In its sample, this clone was seen a few times. The chain links TRBV2 to TRBJ1-1; D gene unclear. This CDR3 spans 12 amino acids. Germline lookup yields CDR1 SNHLY and CDR2 FYNNEI. V was clipped by 10 bases and J by 5 bases, with 14 bases between them. The chain's CDR3 is CAIGPAGTEAFF. As DNA, the CDR3 is TGTGCCATTGGGCCGGCAGGAACTGAAGCTTTCTTT.

This clone came up once. The chain employs TRBV5-4 and TRBJ2-1; the match to TRBD1 covers 10 bases. This CDR3 has 15 amino acids. The V gene's germline CDR1 is SGHNT and CDR2 YYREEE (reference sequence). The trim removed 3 bases at V and 6 bases at J, leaving 6 bases unmatched. The CDR3 nucleotides read TGTGCCAGCAGCTCTAATTGGGACAGGGGCAATGAGCAGTTCTTC. It codes for CASSSNWDRGNEQFF.

The rearrangement uses TRBV21-1 and TRBJ2-7; the D call in the table, TRBD2, was not verified against the DNA. TRBV21-1 is tagged as a pseudogene. The CDR3 extends over 15 amino acids. In DNA form, the CDR3 reads TGTGCCAGCAGCAAAGGGAGGACCAGGACTTACGAGCAGTACTTC. Its protein is CASSKGRTRTYEQYF.

This clone showed up just a few times. This chain links TRBV29-1 with TRBJ1-1; D is unresolved. Trimming shortened V by 4 bases and J by 2 bases, and 11 bases separated the two germline ends. Germline values: CDR1 SQVTM, CDR2 ANQGSEA. The CDR3 spans 13 residues. The CDR3 coding sequence is TGCAGCGTTGCGGAACAGCCCAACACTGAAGCTTTCTTT. The encoded protein is CSVAEQPNTEAFF.

The chain has TRBV27 and TRBJ2-1; 10 nucleotides align to TRBD2. The trim removed 3 bases at V and 3 bases at J, leaving 2 bases unmatched. The CDR3 loop spans 15 amino acids. The germline gives CDR1 MNHEY, CDR2 SMNVEV (reference sequence). CDR3 loop: CASSLGTSVYNEQFF. CDR3 bases: TGTGCCAGCAGTTTGGGGACTAGCGTCTACAATGAGCAGTTCTTC.

A remark on this clone: A junction end diverges from the germline sequence, so it may reflect a read error. The chain uses TRBV7-9 and TRBJ2-2, with 9 bases that match TRBD1. CDR3 length: 17 amino acids. The V gene's germline CDR1 is SEHNR and CDR2 FQNEAQ (reference sequence). The CDR3 region is CASSFRQGGPKTGELFF. The CDR3 coding sequence is TGTGCCAGCAGCTTCCGACAGGGGGGCCCGAAGACCGGGGAGCTGTTTTTT.

The chain has TRBV6-5 and TRBJ1-5; 9 nucleotides align to TRBD1. This CDR3 comprises 15 residues. V was pared by 6 bases and J by 2 bases, with 5 bases of the junction left unmatched. CDR1 and CDR2 (germline): MNHEY, SVGAGI. Here the CDR3 DNA reads TGTGCCAGCAGCTCGGACAGGGGAGGCAATCAGCCCCAGCATTTT. Its translation is CASSSDRGGNQPQHF.

CDR3 amino acids: CATSRGGQGGGQPQHF. DNA for the CDR3: TGTGCCACCAGCAGAGGGGGACAGGGGGGAGGTCAGCCCCAGCATTTT. The chain employs TRBV15 and TRBJ1-5; TRBD1 aligns across 11 bases. V lost 1 base and J lost 6; bases outside the gene matches: 5. CDR3 length: 16 residues. Germline CDR1 LNHNV, CDR2 YYDKDF (reference sequence).

Details on this clone: A read error may produce the germline difference seen at one junction end. The chain joins TRBV2 to TRBJ1-2; D not resolved. The CDR3 spans 13 residues. Germline V gene sequence: CDR1 SNHLY, CDR2 FYNNEI. This CDR3 reads CASGERAPYGYTF. The DNA of the CDR3 is TGTGCCAGCGGTGAAAGGGCACCCTATGGCTACACCTTC.

The gene calls are TRBV7-8 and TRBJ2-2, with D hard to call. This CDR3 is built from 13 residues. Trimming took off 8 bases at V and 0 bases at J, with 7 bases between the two ends. Per germline, CDR1 SGHVS and CDR2 FQNEAQ. In DNA, the CDR3 is TGTGCCAGCGGGCCCCCGAACACCGGGGAGCTGTTTTTT. Translated, it gives CASGPPNTGELFF. The variable domain in full, with the rest retrieved from reference TRBV7-8 and TRBJ2-2, is GAGVSQSPRYKVAKRGQDVALRCDPISGHVSLFWYQQALGQGPEFLTYFQNEAQLDKSGLPSDRFFAERPEGSVSTLKIQRTQQEDSAVYLCASGPPNTGELFFGEGSRLTVL.